These 19 T cell receptor beta chains were all obtained from the same sample, sequenced in a study of vaccination and CD4 T cells after COVID-19. Indicated treatment: approximately 10-day PBMC culture with coronavirus spike peptide pools or control peptides (ViraFEST assay). Oncomine TCR Beta short-read sequencing was applied to DNA from cultured CD4+ T cells. TCRdb itself ran the PCR reads through MiXCR, one entry per CDR3 protein. Of roughly 9,300 distinct CDR3 sequences listed, 45% to 60% are singletons. No antigen is known for these receptors. Input material: CD4+ T cells from blood, cultured in vitro. Receptors originate from a human donor who had recovered from COVID-19.

This clonotype was observed a handful of times. The V gene is TRBV28, the J gene TRBJ1-2, with D unclear. This CDR3 is 14 amino acids long. Germline values: CDR1 MDHEN, CDR2 SYDVKM. V lost 5 bases, J lost 3 bases, and 13 bases lay in between. In DNA form, the CDR3 reads TGTGCCAGCAGTCAAACCCCAGATTACTATGGCTACACCTTC. This translates into CASSQTPDYYGYTF.

V gene TRBV2 combines with J gene TRBJ1-2; 7 nucleotides match TRBD1. There are 13 residues in the CDR3. Germline lookup yields CDR1 SNHLY and CDR2 FYNNEI. V trimming: 5 bases; J trimming: 12 bases; junction bases outside the gene matches: 12. The CDR3 sequence: CASSPDRTARDTF. CDR3 in DNA: TGTGCCAGCAGTCCGGACAGGACTGCGCGGGACACCTTC.

The V and J genes are TRBV12-3 or TRBV12-4 and TRBJ2-4; D perhaps matches TRBD1 (5 bases). CDR3 length: 12 amino acids. Trimming pared 6 bases from V and 7 bases from J, leaving 10 bases between. As DNA, the CDR3 is TGTGCCAGCAGCCAGGGTGGGAACATTCAGTACTTC. Its protein product is CASSQGGNIQYF.

In its sample, this clonotype is medium-sized. V gene TRBV10-3 combines with J gene TRBJ2-1; D may correspond to TRBD1 or TRBD2 (5 bases each). CDR3 size: 14 residues. The germline CDR1 and CDR2 sequences are ENHRY and SYGVKD. V gave up 6 bases and J gave up 12 bases, with 21 bases separating them. CDR3 coding DNA: TGTGCCATCAGCCACCGGGACGCCGGAGGAGGGCAGTTCTTC. Protein: CAISHRDAGGGQFF.

This clonotype was recorded a few times. The chain employs TRBV27 and TRBJ2-7, with D perhaps matching TRBD1 or TRBD2 (5 bases each). The germline CDR1 and CDR2 sequences are MNHEY and SMNVEV (reference sequence). The CDR3 loop spans 14 amino acids. Trimming cost V 5 bases and J 2 bases, with 13 bases left between them. The CDR3, as DNA: TGTGCCAGCAGTACACTCCGGGACCCCTACGAGCAGTACTTC. It encodes CASSTLRDPYEQYF.

The rearrangement joins TRBV20-1 to TRBJ2-7; unclear D gene. This CDR3 comprises 12 residues. Germline CDR1 is DFQATT and CDR2 is SNEGSKA (reference sequence). Trimming removed 3 bases at V and 0 bases at J, with 6 bases between. The CDR3 reads CSARVPSYEQYF. DNA for the CDR3: TGCAGTGCTAGGGTCCCCTCCTACGAGCAGTACTTC.

V is TRBV7-9 and J is TRBJ1-4; no reliable D call. The CDR3 has 11 residues. V was clipped by 4 bases and J by 7 bases, with 4 bases between them. In germline, CDR1 is SEHNR, CDR2 FQNEAQ (reference sequence). The CDR3 is CASSSSEKLFF. The CDR3 DNA follows: TGTGCCAGCAGCTCGTCTGAAAAACTGTTTTTT.

CDR3 nucleotide sequence: TGTGCCAGCAGGGACAGGGTGCTTACAACTGAAGCTTTCTTT. Its protein product is CASRDRVLTTEAFF. The chain employs TRBV2 and TRBJ1-1, with 8 bases lining up with TRBD1. Germline assignment: CDR1 SNHLY and CDR2 FYNNEI. V was pared by 6 bases and J by 5 bases, with 8 bases of the junction left unmatched. The CDR3 has 14 residues.

The count of this clonotype is one. The chain has TRBV20-1 and TRBJ2-1, with TRBD2 identical over 11 bases. Germline trimming cut 1 base from V and 6 bases from J; bases unmatched to any gene: 5. Germline V gives CDR1 DFQATT, CDR2 SNEGSKA (reference sequence). The CDR3 is made up of 15 amino acids. CDR3 bases: TGCAGTGCTAGAGGGTATAGCGGGAGGGCCAATGAGCAGTTCTTC. It translates to CSARGYSGRANEQFF.

V is TRBV10-3 and J is TRBJ2-3, with TRBD1 matching 9 bases. Per germline, CDR1 ENHRY and CDR2 SYGVKD. Unmatched junction bases numbered 5, after V lost 6 bases and J lost 4 bases. The CDR3 sequence is 14 residues long. The DNA of the CDR3 is TGTGCCATCAGGGGACAGGGTGGTCCAGATACGCAGTATTTT. Its translation: CAIRGQGGPDTQYF.

This clonotype was detected a few times. This chain links TRBV10-1 with TRBJ1-6, with D possibly TRBD1 on 5 matching bases. The V and J ends lost 0 bases and 9 bases respectively, with 15 bases between them. CDR3 length equals 16 residues. CDR1 WNHNN and CDR2 SYGVQD come from the germline V gene (reference sequence). For the CDR3, the DNA is TGCGCCAGCAGTGAGTCGGTGGCAGGGAGCCGTTCACCCCTCCACTTT. Protein sequence: CASSESVAGSRSPLHF.

The chain recombines TRBV6-5 with TRBJ1-1; no firm D call. The CDR3 totals 15 residues. The germline V gene has CDR1 MNHEY and CDR2 SVGAGI. The V gene lost 0 bases and the J gene lost 5 bases, with 13 bases spanning the gap. The CDR3 reads CASSYSKGIGTEAFF. CDR3 nucleotides: TGTGCCAGCAGTTACTCGAAAGGGATTGGGACTGAAGCTTTCTTT.

The V gene is TRBV6-2 or TRBV6-3, the J gene TRBJ1-3; D is unresolved. Germline values: CDR1 MNHEY, CDR2 SVGEGT. V gave up 6 bases and J gave up 4 bases, with 13 bases separating them. This CDR3 comprises 14 residues. The CDR3 DNA reads as TGTGCCAGCAGCAACACCCGCTTGGGAAACACCATATATTTT. As protein: CASSNTRLGNTIYF.

The sample holds a few counts of this clonotype. The chain joins TRBV18 to TRBJ2-5, with 10 bases aligning to TRBD1. Per germline, CDR1 KGHSH and CDR2 LQKENI. J lost 5 bases, V lost 5 bases, and 2 bases had no gene match. The CDR3 consists of 13 residues. CDR3 protein: CASSGQGVETQYF. In nucleotides, the CDR3 is TGTGCCAGCTCAGGACAGGGGGTCGAGACCCAGTACTTC.

This clonotype was counted between two and nine times. The V and J genes are TRBV9 and TRBJ1-6; D possibly corresponds to TRBD1 (5 bases). The CDR3 length is 14 residues. Looked up from germline, CDR1 is SGDLS and CDR2 is YYNGEE. V lost 4 bases to trimming and J lost 9 bases, with 14 bases between them. The CDR3 DNA is TGTGCCAGCAGCCCCGGGGCCCTCAGTTCACCCCTCCACTTT. Encoded protein: CASSPGALSSPLHF.

This clonotype has more than one count but fewer than ten. The chain couples TRBV6-4 to TRBJ2-3; weak D call: TRBD1 (6 bases). Trimming took 5 bases from V and 0 from J, leaving 15 bases between them. The germline CDR1 and CDR2 sequences are MRHNA and SNTAGT. This CDR3 has 16 residues. The DNA for the CDR3 is TGTGCCAGCAGTCTGATCGTTACAGGGAGCACAGATACGCAGTATTTT. Protein product: CASSLIVTGSTDTQYF.

The CDR3 DNA reads TGTGCCAGCAGTGCAGACATCCTAGGGGCTTTCTTT. It yields the protein CASSADILGAFF. The rearrangement uses TRBV2 and TRBJ1-1; D is ambiguous. Between the trimmed V and J ends, which lost 4 bases and 11 bases, there was a span of 14 bases. Looked up from germline, CDR1 is SNHLY and CDR2 is FYNNEI. The CDR3 spans 12 residues.

The V call is TRBV7-8, the J call TRBJ2-5; D possibly uses TRBD1 or TRBD2 (5 bases each). V was shortened by 4 bases and J by 5 bases, with 14 bases between the two germline ends. The germline V gene encodes CDR1 SGHVS and CDR2 FQNEAQ. This CDR3 is built from 14 residues. The CDR3 region has the DNA TGTGCCAGCAGCTCCCTTCGGGGCGCCGAGACCCAGTACTTC. Amino acids: CASSSLRGAETQYF.

The chain has TRBV7-9 and TRBJ2-3; TRBD2 agrees at 8 bases. CDR3 length equals 16 residues. The J segment lost 1 base and the V segment lost 3 bases, leaving 6 bases of the junction unmatched. Germline V gene sequence: CDR1 SEHNR, CDR2 FQNEAQ (reference sequence). For the CDR3, the DNA is TGTGCCAGCAGCTTGAGGAAGACTAGCGGCACAGATACGCAGTATTTT. Protein product: CASSLRKTSGTDTQYF.